The 29 T cell receptor beta chains reported below all come from one sample, sequenced in a study of CD8+ T cells in alopecia areata. Extraction of RNA preceded its reverse transcription into cDNA, which served as the sequencing template. Some clones are missing from TCRdb's copy, which holds only in-frame ones; the method was immunoSEQ multiplex PCR. The sample lists about 160,000 clones; roughly two thirds were seen once. Documented treatment: oral pan-JAK inhibitor, 5-10 mg twice daily. Source: CD4+ T cells sorted from blood, taken at week 4, from a patient treated with tofacitinib. The source of these receptors is a human donor with alopecia areata.

The chain has TRBV7-9 and TRBJ2-7; D uncertain. Germline CDR1 reads SEHNR; CDR2 reads FQNEAQ (reference sequence). Trimming cost V 0 bases and J 5 bases, with 8 bases left between them. The CDR3 has 13 residues. DNA for the CDR3: TGTGCCAGCAGCTTAGCCGGGTCCCACGAGCAGTACTTC. It yields the protein CASSLAGSHEQYF.

The chain uses TRBV27 and TRBJ2-2; the D is unclear. The germline V gene encodes CDR1 MNHEY and CDR2 SMNVEV (reference sequence). Trimming removed 2 bases at V and 1 base at J, with 8 bases between. The CDR3 extends over 15 amino acids. In DNA, the CDR3 is TGTGCCAGCAGTTTAGGGCTGGTGAACACCGGGGAGCTGTTTTTT. Protein: CASSLGLVNTGELFF.

J is TRBJ2-5 and V is TRBV29-1; D is ambiguous. Per the germline V gene, CDR1 is SQVTM and CDR2 is ANQGSEA. CDR3 length equals 10 residues. The V end lost 5 bases, the J end lost 4 bases, and 5 bases lay between the germline ends. Written as DNA, the CDR3 is TGCAGCGTTTGGAGAGAGACCCAGTACTTC. Residues: CSVWRETQYF.

The table lists this clone with a few counts. This rearrangement joins TRBV29-1 to TRBJ2-5; D perhaps matches TRBD1 (6 bases). V was cut by 6 bases and J by 11 bases, with 28 bases left in between. CDR3 size: 15 residues. Germline V gene lookup returns CDR1 SQVTM and CDR2 ANQGSEA. This CDR3 is CSVKTLDQGPGEQYF. CDR3 DNA sequence: TGCAGCGTAAAAACGTTGGACCAGGGGCCCGGGGAGCAGTACTTC.

This chain joins TRBV5-1 and TRBJ2-1; either TRBD1 or TRBD2 may fit D (5 bases each). The ends were cut back, 1 base at V and 0 bases at J, with 8 bases in the middle. Germline V gives CDR1 SGHRS, CDR2 YFSETQ. This CDR3 has 15 amino acids. The CDR3 DNA is TGCGCCAGCAGCTTGAGGGACGGCTCCTACAATGAGCAGTTCTTC. It yields the protein CASSLRDGSYNEQFF.

The chain couples TRBV6-5 to TRBJ2-5; 7 positions agree with TRBD2. CDR1 and CDR2 (germline): MNHEY, SVGAGI. With V trimmed by 7 bases and J by 9 bases, 11 bases remained unmatched. The CDR3 extends over 13 amino acids. The chain's CDR3 is CASTPYVGGAQYF. In DNA form, the CDR3 reads TGTGCCAGCACCCCCTATGTGGGAGGGGCCCAGTACTTC.

In regard to this clone: Other DNA sequences of this sample code for an identical CDR3. This sequence joins TRBV5-1 and TRBJ1-2, with D unclear. Trimming left V 0 bases short and J 2 bases short, with 5 bases between. The CDR3 is made up of 13 amino acids. Germline CDR1 is SGHRS and CDR2 is YFSETQ. CDR3 DNA: TGCGCCAGCAGCTTGGAAGCAAACTATGGCTACACCTTC. Encoded protein: CASSLEANYGYTF.

This chain links TRBV29-1 with TRBJ1-5, with 9 positions matching TRBD1. The CDR3 has 15 residues. J lost 1 base, V lost 4 bases, and 5 bases had no gene match. CDR1 is SQVTM, CDR2 ANQGSEA, per germline. The CDR3 is CSVALTGGSNQPQHF. The CDR3 region has the DNA TGCAGCGTTGCCCTGACAGGGGGGAGCAATCAGCCCCAGCATTTT. The whole variable domain, filled in from reference TRBV29-1 and TRBJ1-5, reads SAVISQKPSRDICQRGTSLTIQCQVDSQVTMMFWYRQQPGQSLTLIATANQGSEATYESGFVIDKFPISRPNLTFSTLTVSNMSPEDSSIYLCSVALTGGSNQPQHFGDGTRLSIL.

The chain recombines TRBV29-1 with TRBJ2-1; 10 nucleotides align to TRBD1. J gave up 4 bases and V 3 bases, and 3 bases lay outside the gene matches. CDR1 and CDR2 from the germline V gene are SQVTM and ANQGSEA. This CDR3 region has 14 residues. This chain's CDR3 is CSVDGTGVYNEQFF. CDR3 nucleotides: TGCAGCGTTGATGGGACAGGGGTATACAATGAGCAGTTCTTC.

This sequence joins TRBV6-1 and TRBJ2-7; 8 nucleotides line up with TRBD2. This CDR3 has 14 residues. Germline CDR1 MNHNS, CDR2 SASEGT. V lost 6 bases, J lost 3 bases, and 7 bases stayed unmatched. DNA for the CDR3: TGTGCCAGCAGAGAGCGGGGGCGCTACTACGAGCAGTACTTC. Its protein product is CASRERGRYYEQYF.

This chain uses TRBV11-1 with TRBJ2-2; D uncertain. Germline values: CDR1 SGHAT, CDR2 FQDESV (reference sequence). The CDR3 contains 15 residues. The V gene lost 2 bases and the J gene lost 0 bases, with 7 bases spanning the gap. The CDR3 region is CASSLLGTNTGELFF. DNA of the CDR3: TGTGCCAGCAGCTTACTAGGGACGAACACCGGGGAGCTGTTTTTT.

This chain connects TRBV29-1 to TRBJ2-5, with 7 bases fitting TRBD2. CDR1 is SQVTM, CDR2 ANQGSEA, per germline. The CDR3 runs to 11 residues. The ends lost 6 bases at V and 4 bases at J; junction bases unmatched: 2. In DNA form, the CDR3 reads TGCAGCGTGGGGACTACAGAGACCCAGTACTTC. Protein: CSVGTTETQYF.

This clone was counted a few times. CDR3 loop: CSASGHYEQYF. CDR3 sequence (DNA): TGCAGCGCCTCGGGACACTACGAGCAGTACTTC. This sequence joins TRBV29-1 and TRBJ2-7; D might be TRBD1 (6 bases). Germline V gene data show CDR1 as SQVTM and CDR2 as ANQGSEA. The CDR3 has 11 amino acids. V was trimmed by 7 bases and J by 3 bases, leaving 10 bases between them.

This clone came up a few times. This chain uses TRBV27 with TRBJ2-1, with TRBD2 matching 8 bases. V was clipped by 4 bases and J by 5 bases; unmatched bases: 10. This CDR3 contains 16 residues. CDR1 is MNHEY, CDR2 SMNVEV, per germline (reference sequence). The CDR3 coding sequence is TGTGCCAGCAGTTCCGCCGGGGGGGTTTTTGACAATGAGCAGTTCTTC. Amino acid sequence: CASSSAGGVFDNEQFF.

The rearrangement uses TRBV7-2 and TRBJ1-6; D may be TRBD1 (5 bases). Between the trimmed V and J ends, which lost 4 bases and 7 bases, there was a span of 14 bases. Germline CDR1 SGHTA, CDR2 FQGNSA. The CDR3 totals 15 residues. This CDR3 is CASSSPGFRNSPLHF. DNA of the CDR3: TGTGCCAGCAGCTCCCCAGGGTTTAGAAATTCACCCCTCCACTTT.

The chain combines TRBV5-6 with TRBJ2-7; D ambiguous. The CDR3 has 11 residues. The V and J ends lost 4 bases and 7 bases respectively, with 9 bases between them. In germline, CDR1 is SGHDT, CDR2 YYEEEE. The CDR3 coding sequence is TGTGCCAGCAGCCTCTTTGGGGAGCAGTACTTC. It encodes CASSLFGEQYF.

The V and J genes are TRBV13 and TRBJ1-6, with 8 bases matching TRBD1. The V gene end was trimmed by 6 bases and the J gene end by 14 bases; junction bases not matched to a gene: 9. The CDR3 contains 13 residues. Germline V gives CDR1 PRHDT, CDR2 FYEKMQ (reference sequence). CDR3 nucleotide sequence: TGTGCCAGCAGGGGGCAGGGGGCTAGTTCCCTCCACTTT. Translating it yields CASRGQGASSLHF.

The J gene is TRBJ2-7, the V gene TRBV4-2; D uncertain. Germline V lookup: CDR1 LGHNA, CDR2 YNFKEQ. The CDR3 loop spans 12 amino acids. Deletions cut 5 bases from V and 1 base from J, with 6 bases between. The CDR3 DNA reads TGTGCCAGCAGCTCTGTTTCCTACGAGCAGTACTTC. Translated, it gives CASSSVSYEQYF.

In this sample, this clone turned up a few times. J is TRBJ2-3 and V is TRBV30; perhaps TRBD1 as D (7 bases). Germline V gene lookup returns CDR1 GTSNPN and CDR2 SVGIG (reference sequence). The CDR3 contains 16 residues. Between the trimmed V and J ends, which lost 2 bases and 5 bases, there was a span of 20 bases. CDR3: CAWSSPRGELLDTQYF. CDR3 nucleotides: TGTGCCTGGAGTTCCCCCAGGGGGGAGTTATTAGATACGCAGTATTTT.

Only a few counts were recorded for this clone. The chain has TRBV29-1 and TRBJ2-3, with 10 bases lining up with TRBD1. This CDR3 is built from 14 residues. CDR1 is SQVTM and CDR2 is ANQGSEA in the germline V gene. With V trimmed by 6 bases and J by 2 bases, 5 bases remained unmatched. The CDR3 coding sequence is TGCAGCGTACGGGACAGGGGCTACACAGATACGCAGTATTTT. Encoded protein: CSVRDRGYTDTQYF.

This chain connects TRBV29-1 to TRBJ1-1; no clear D. CDR1 is SQVTM, CDR2 ANQGSEA, per germline. Deletions cut 1 base from V and 8 bases from J, with 11 bases between. CDR3 size: 12 residues. CDR3 residues: CSVEGGRWEAFF. The CDR3 DNA reads TGCAGCGTTGAAGGAGGACGCTGGGAAGCTTTCTTT.

Here the CDR3 reads CASSFSGYDQPQHF. The CDR3 nucleotides read TGTGCCAGCAGTTTTTCAGGGTACGATCAGCCCCAGCATTTT. The chain links TRBV27 to TRBJ1-5, with TRBD1 as a possible D gene (5 bases). This CDR3 comprises 14 residues. Per the germline V gene, CDR1 is MNHEY and CDR2 is SMNVEV (reference sequence). V lost 3 bases, J lost 5 bases, and 11 bases lay in between.

The chain carries TRBV7-9 and TRBJ2-5; 8 bases align to TRBD2. This CDR3 spans 16 amino acids. The junction had 13 bases not matched to a gene; V was cut back by 7 bases and J by 3 bases. Germline loops: CDR1 SEHNR, CDR2 FQNEAQ (reference sequence). CDR3 loop: CASTPVGGGTEETQYF. The CDR3 bases are TGTGCCAGCACCCCGGTTGGCGGGGGGACCGAAGAGACCCAGTACTTC. Filled out from reference TRBV7-9 and TRBJ2-5, the complete variable domain reads DTGVSQNPRHKITKRGQNVTFRCDPISEHNRLYWYRQTLGQGPEFLTYFQNEAQLEKSRLLSDRFSAERPKGSFSTLEIQRTEQGDSAMYLCASTPVGGGTEETQYFGPGTRLLVL.

The chain employs TRBV30 and TRBJ1-2, with 7 nucleotides matching TRBD1. The CDR3 runs to 12 residues. Unmatched junction bases numbered 2, after V lost 5 bases and J lost 2 bases. Germline lookup yields CDR1 GTSNPN and CDR2 SVGIG (reference sequence). The CDR3 loop reads CAWGGGNYGYTF. In DNA, the CDR3 is TGTGCCTGGGGAGGGGGCAACTATGGCTACACCTTC.

The chain has TRBV29-1 and TRBJ1-1; TRBD1 might be the D (6 bases). Per the germline V gene, CDR1 is SQVTM and CDR2 is ANQGSEA. V lost 4 bases to trimming and J lost 3 bases, with 15 bases between them. The length of the CDR3 is 14 residues. CDR3 in DNA: TGCAGCGTTGTAGTGGGGGGCGGGTACACTGAAGCTTTCTTT. Amino acid sequence: CSVVVGGGYTEAFF.

This chain uses TRBV29-1 with TRBJ1-1; TRBD1 might be the D (5 bases). This CDR3 has 12 amino acids. Per the germline V gene, CDR1 is SQVTM and CDR2 is ANQGSEA. V dropped 0 bases and J dropped 11 bases, with 13 bases sitting between them. The DNA of the CDR3 is TGCAGCGTTGAAGAAGGTTGGGGGGTTGCTTTCTTT. It specifies CSVEEGWGVAFF.

This clone was picked up a small number of times. The J gene is TRBJ1-4, the V gene TRBV12-5, with a possible D match to TRBD1 (6 bases). CDR3 size: 13 residues. Trimming cost V 1 base and J 10 bases, with 10 bases left between them. Germline lookup yields CDR1 LGHNT and CDR2 FRNRAP. The DNA of the CDR3 is TGTGCTAGTGGTTTGGACAGGGTCCCAAAACTGTTTTTT. Protein: CASGLDRVPKLFF.

This clone was seen a single time. The CDR3 is CASSESIGGRNEQYF. CDR3 DNA: TGCGCCAGCAGTGAGTCGATCGGGGGCAGGAACGAGCAGTACTTC. The V call is TRBV10-1, the J call TRBJ2-7; D might be TRBD1 or TRBD2, each matching 6 bases. Between the trimmed V and J ends, which lost 0 bases and 5 bases, there was a span of 14 bases. CDR1 and CDR2 from the germline V gene are WNHNN and SYGVQD (reference sequence). The CDR3 covers 15 residues.

The J gene is TRBJ2-7, the V gene TRBV2, with D possibly TRBD1 on 5 matching bases. The germline V gene encodes CDR1 SNHLY and CDR2 FYNNEI. V shed 3 bases and J shed 5 bases, with 5 bases lying between them. The CDR3 covers 11 residues. CDR3 nucleotides: TGTGCCAGCAGTGACAGGGACGAGCAGTACTTC. It codes for CASSDRDEQYF.